Reported below is one TCR beta chain. These data originate in a study of control samples from healthy donors and cancer patients. Assay: immunoSEQ multiplex PCR; the TCRdb copy retains only in-frame clones and omits some. The sample shows some 45,000 clones, less than 95% of them seen only once. The sequencing sample was made of PBMCs. The TCR originated in a woman in her thirties or forties with head and neck cancer.

The CDR3, as DNA: TGTGCCACCAGGTCGCGGGCGGGAGGCTCCTACAATGAGCAGTTCTTC. It is translated as CATRSRAGGSYNEQFF. The chain couples TRBV15 to TRBJ2-1; 8 bases are shared with TRBD2. Germline V gives CDR1 LNHNV, CDR2 YYDKDF (reference sequence). The CDR3 extends over 16 amino acids. J lost 0 bases, V lost 6 bases, and 7 bases had no gene match.